The 21 T cell receptor beta chains below come from one sample, sequenced in a study of PD-L1 blockade in urothelial cancer. Time point reported: pretreatment peripheral blood. TCRdb's copy holds only in-frame clones and misses some; the assay was immunoSEQ multiplex PCR. The sample contains around 82,000 clones, 84% of which appear only once. Source: PBMCs, taken around atezolizumab (anti-PD-L1) treatment. The receptors shown here come from a man between 60 and 75 years old with urothelial cancer.

The V and J genes are TRBV6-5 and TRBJ2-7; tentative D call: TRBD2 (5 bases). The germline V and J ends were trimmed by 6 bases and 5 bases, with 17 bases remaining between them. The CDR3 is 14 amino acids. Germline CDR1 and CDR2: MNHEY and SVGAGI. CDR3 amino acids: CASSQSQRANEQYF. DNA for the CDR3: TGTGCCAGCAGCCAATCACAGAGGGCCAACGAGCAGTACTTC.

The chain employs TRBV5-8 and TRBJ2-3, with D hard to call. V dropped 0 bases and J dropped 2 bases, with 7 bases sitting between them. This CDR3 region has 14 residues. From germline, CDR1 is SGHTS and CDR2 YDEGEE. In DNA form, the CDR3 reads TGTGCCAGCAGCTTGGGACTGATCACAGATACGCAGTATTTT. This sequence encodes CASSLGLITDTQYF.

The rearrangement uses TRBV6-1 and TRBJ1-3, with D tentatively TRBD1 (6 bases). V was trimmed by 10 bases and J by 2 bases, leaving 15 bases between them. CDR3 size: 14 residues. Germline loops: CDR1 MNHNS, CDR2 SASEGT. CDR3 DNA: TGTGCCACAGGGGCCCAGGGGACTGGAAACACCATATATTTT. Translation gives CATGAQGTGNTIYF.

This clone was picked up many times. CDR3 sequence reads: CASSFTGPTEAFF. The CDR3 DNA reads TGCGCCAGCAGCTTCACAGGGCCCACTGAAGCTTTCTTT. This sequence joins TRBV5-1 and TRBJ1-1, with D maybe TRBD1 (6 bases). The V end was cut by 2 bases, the J end by 4 bases, with 9 bases between. The CDR3 extends over 13 amino acids. In germline, CDR1 is SGHRS, CDR2 YFSETQ. The whole variable domain, filled in from reference TRBV5-1 and TRBJ1-1, reads KAGVTQTPRYLIKTRGQQVTLSCSPISGHRSVSWYQQTPGQGLQFLFEYFSETQRNKGNFPGRFSGRQFSNSRSEMNVSTLELGDSALYLCASSFTGPTEAFFGQGTRLTVV.

The chain combines TRBV27 with TRBJ2-3; 15 nucleotides line up with TRBD2. With V trimmed by 2 bases and J by 7 bases, 10 bases remained unmatched. CDR1 is MNHEY and CDR2 is SMNVEV in the germline V gene (reference sequence). The CDR3 runs to 18 residues. The CDR3 here is CASSLGLRTSGGVHTQYF. In nucleotides, the CDR3 is TGTGCCAGCAGTTTAGGCCTTAGGACTAGCGGGGGGGTACATACGCAGTATTTT.

V is TRBV7-9 and J is TRBJ1-2; D is undetermined. CDR3 size: 12 residues. CDR1 and CDR2 from the germline V gene are SEHNR and FQNEAQ (reference sequence). With 3 bases removed from V and 10 bases from J, the gap between germline ends came to 12 bases. CDR3 in amino acids: CASSFESGIYTF. As DNA, the CDR3 is TGTGCCAGCAGCTTCGAGTCGGGGATCTACACCTTC.

CDR3 DNA sequence: TGTGCCAGCAGTTTACCTGGGACAGGGGGCGACTATGGCTACACCTTC. Residues: CASSLPGTGGDYGYTF. V usage is TRBV28 and J usage is TRBJ1-2; TRBD1 agrees at 12 bases. The trim removed 2 bases at V and 3 bases at J, leaving 4 bases unmatched. Germline V gene data show CDR1 as MDHEN and CDR2 as SYDVKM. The CDR3 spans 16 residues.

The gene calls are TRBV19 and TRBJ2-1; 7 bases match TRBD1. Germline-derived CDR1 and CDR2 are LNHDA and SQIVND (reference sequence). J gave up 0 bases and V 5 bases, and 4 bases lay outside the gene matches. The CDR3 extends over 15 amino acids. CDR3 DNA: TGTGCCAGTAGTGTGGACAGGAGCTCCTACAATGAGCAGTTCTTC. Translation: CASSVDRSSYNEQFF.

The CDR3 bases are TGTGCCAGCAGCCCGGCGGGACAGTCCTATGGCTACACCTTC. Translated: CASSPAGQSYGYTF. This chain connects TRBV6-4 to TRBJ1-2, with TRBD1 identical over 7 bases. This CDR3 has 14 residues. The J segment lost 4 bases and the V segment lost 6 bases, leaving 8 bases of the junction unmatched. In germline, CDR1 is MRHNA, CDR2 SNTAGT.

This sequence joins TRBV5-4 and TRBJ1-2, with 7 bases aligning to TRBD1. The ends lost 2 bases at V and 7 bases at J; junction bases unmatched: 5. The germline V gene has CDR1 SGHNT and CDR2 YYREEE (reference sequence). The CDR3 covers 13 residues. CDR3 sequence: CASSFGQEGGYTF. CDR3 DNA: TGTGCCAGCAGCTTCGGACAGGAGGGTGGCTACACCTTC. The full variable domain, its missing parts supplied by reference TRBV5-4 and TRBJ1-2, is ETGVTQSPTHLIKTRGQQVTLRCSSQSGHNTVSWYQQALGQGPQFIFQYYREEENGRGNFPPRFSGLQFPNYSSELNVNALELDDSALYLCASSFGQEGGYTFGSGTRLTVV.

The rearrangement uses TRBV9 and TRBJ2-3; 11 positions match TRBD2. Germline CDR1 reads SGDLS; CDR2 reads YYNGEE. V was pared by 1 base and J by 4 bases, with 2 bases of the junction left unmatched. CDR3 length equals 15 residues. The CDR3 DNA sequence: TGTGCCAGCAGCGTAACTAGCGGGAGATCAGATACGCAGTATTTT. Protein sequence: CASSVTSGRSDTQYF.

There are a few counts of this clone. The chain couples TRBV7-3 to TRBJ2-7; 12 bases align to TRBD2. The CDR3 has 16 residues. Germline V gene data show CDR1 as SGHTA and CDR2 as FQGTGA. Unmatched junction bases numbered 8, after V lost 8 bases and J lost 0 bases. The CDR3 nucleotides are TGTGCCAGCTCTCTAGCGGGGGGGAGGAGCTCCTACGAGCAGTACTTC. It codes for CASSLAGGRSSYEQYF.

This clone was seen a few times. This rearrangement joins TRBV5-1 to TRBJ2-2; the D is unclear. V was cut by 1 base and J by 3 bases, with 4 bases left in between. The CDR3 totals 13 residues. Germline CDR1 SGHRS, CDR2 YFSETQ. CDR3: CASSLLYTGELFF. The CDR3 DNA sequence: TGCGCCAGCAGCTTGCTATACACCGGGGAGCTGTTTTTT. Full variable domain (missing parts from reference TRBV5-1 and TRBJ2-2): KAGVTQTPRYLIKTRGQQVTLSCSPISGHRSVSWYQQTPGQGLQFLFEYFSETQRNKGNFPGRFSGRQFSNSRSEMNVSTLELGDSALYLCASSLLYTGELFFGEGSRLTVL.

The rearrangement joins TRBV10-2 to TRBJ1-5; perhaps TRBD1 as D (6 bases). The CDR3 consists of 15 residues. Trimming removed 3 bases from V and 1 base from J, with 10 bases in between. The germline gives CDR1 WSHSY, CDR2 SAAADI. CDR3 residues: CASSEGGLSNQPQHF. The CDR3 coding sequence is TGCGCCAGCAGTGAAGGGGGTCTGAGCAATCAGCCCCAGCATTTT.

V is TRBV4-1 and J is TRBJ2-1; 9 bases are shared with TRBD2. The CDR3 runs 18 residues. V shed 0 bases and J 5 bases; nucleotides not matched to a gene: 11. The germline V gene encodes CDR1 MGHRA and CDR2 YSYEKL. This chain's CDR3 is CASSQDPASGVIHNEQFF. CDR3 DNA sequence: TGCGCCAGCAGCCAAGATCCGGCTAGCGGGGTTATCCACAATGAGCAGTTCTTC.

J is TRBJ2-1 and V is TRBV6-1; tentatively, D is TRBD1 (6 bases). Deletions cut 6 bases from V and 4 bases from J, with 16 bases between. The CDR3 totals 15 residues. CDR1 and CDR2 from the germline V gene are MNHNS and SASEGT. The CDR3 coding sequence is TGTGCCAGCAGAGAACGGGACATAAGGTACAATGAGCAGTTCTTC. As protein: CASRERDIRYNEQFF.

The J gene is TRBJ1-2, the V gene TRBV4-2, with D unclear. Germline V gives CDR1 LGHNA, CDR2 YNFKEQ. The CDR3 runs 16 residues. V was shortened by 0 bases and J by 5 bases, with 16 bases between the two germline ends. CDR3 coding DNA: TGTGCCAGCAGCCAAGAGCGTAGGAGCAGCGGATATGGCTACACCTTC. As protein: CASSQERRSSGYGYTF.

The rearrangement joins TRBV5-5 to TRBJ2-7, with TRBD1 identical over 8 bases. V lost 3 bases to trimming and J lost 3 bases; unmatched junction nucleotides: 8. This CDR3 has 15 amino acids. Germline lookup yields CDR1 SGHKS and CDR2 YYEKEE (reference sequence). The CDR3 coding sequence is TGTGCCAGCAGCTCCTTTCCCGGGACAGGCTACGAGCAGTACTTC. Its protein is CASSSFPGTGYEQYF.

This clone has a single count. V usage is TRBV4-3 and J usage is TRBJ1-4; tentative D call: TRBD1 (6 bases). CDR1 and CDR2 from the germline V gene are LGHNA and YSLEER. Trimming shortened V by 2 bases and J by 5 bases, and 15 bases separated the two germline ends. The CDR3 runs to 16 residues. The CDR3: CASSQSSGQNNEKLFF. For the CDR3, the DNA is TGCGCCAGCAGCCAATCCTCCGGACAGAACAATGAAAAACTGTTTTTT.

CDR3 nucleotide sequence: TGTGCCAGCAGCCCAGAGCCCTTTAGCGGTCCCGGGGAGCTGTTTTTT. Residues: CASSPEPFSGPGELFF. The chain carries TRBV7-2 and TRBJ2-2; perhaps TRBD2 as D (6 bases). The CDR3 spans 16 residues. V was clipped by 5 bases and J by 6 bases, with 19 bases between them. The V gene's germline CDR1 is SGHTA and CDR2 FQGNSA.

CDR3 in amino acids: CASSQFEGQLHSEQYF. In nucleotides, the CDR3 is TGCGCCAGCAGCCAGTTTGAAGGACAGCTACATAGCGAGCAGTACTTC. The chain links TRBV4-3 to TRBJ2-7; D perhaps matches TRBD1 (6 bases). Deletions cut 3 bases from V and 6 bases from J, with 21 bases between. Germline assignment: CDR1 LGHNA and CDR2 YSLEER. CDR3 length equals 16 residues.